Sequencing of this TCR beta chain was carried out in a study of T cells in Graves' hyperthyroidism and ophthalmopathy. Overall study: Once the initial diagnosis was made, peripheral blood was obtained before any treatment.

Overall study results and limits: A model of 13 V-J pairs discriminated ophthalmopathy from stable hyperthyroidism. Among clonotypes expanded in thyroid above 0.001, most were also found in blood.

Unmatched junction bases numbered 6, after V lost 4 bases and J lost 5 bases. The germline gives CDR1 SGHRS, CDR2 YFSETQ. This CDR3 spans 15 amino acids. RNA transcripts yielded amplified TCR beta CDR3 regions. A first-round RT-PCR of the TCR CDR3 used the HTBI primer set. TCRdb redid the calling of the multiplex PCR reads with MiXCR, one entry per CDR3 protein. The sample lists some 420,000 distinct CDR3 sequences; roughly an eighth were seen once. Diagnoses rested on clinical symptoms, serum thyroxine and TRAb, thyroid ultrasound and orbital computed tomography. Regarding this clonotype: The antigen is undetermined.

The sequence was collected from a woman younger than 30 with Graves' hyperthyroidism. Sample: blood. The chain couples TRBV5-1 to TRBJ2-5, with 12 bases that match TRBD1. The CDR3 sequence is CASSRDRGLGETQYF. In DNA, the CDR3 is TGCGCCAGCAGCCGGGACAGGGGGCTCGGGGAGACCCAGTACTTC. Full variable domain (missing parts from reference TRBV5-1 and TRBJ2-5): KAGVTQTPRYLIKTRGQQVTLSCSPISGHRSVSWYQQTPGQGLQFLFEYFSETQRNKGNFPGRFSGRQFSNSRSEMNVSTLELGDSALYLCASSRDRGLGETQYFGPGTRLLVL.